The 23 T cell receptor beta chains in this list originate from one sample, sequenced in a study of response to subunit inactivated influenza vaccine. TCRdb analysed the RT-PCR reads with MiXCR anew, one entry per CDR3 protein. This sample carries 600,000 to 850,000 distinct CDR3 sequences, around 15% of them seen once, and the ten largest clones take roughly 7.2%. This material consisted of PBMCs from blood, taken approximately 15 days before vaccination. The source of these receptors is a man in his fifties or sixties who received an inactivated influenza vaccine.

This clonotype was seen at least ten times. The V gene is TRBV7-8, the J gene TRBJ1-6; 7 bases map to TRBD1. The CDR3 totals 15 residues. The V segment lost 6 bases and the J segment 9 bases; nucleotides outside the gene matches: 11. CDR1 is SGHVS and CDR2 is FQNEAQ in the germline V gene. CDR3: CASRRGDSDRSPLHF. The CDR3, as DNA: TGTGCCAGCAGGCGGGGGGACAGCGACCGTTCACCCCTCCACTTT.

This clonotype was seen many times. Written as DNA, the CDR3 is TGTGCCAGCAGTGACCCAGGGGAGACCCAGTACTTC. It yields the protein CASSDPGETQYF. The chain links TRBV12-3 or TRBV12-4 to TRBJ2-5; D might be TRBD1 (5 bases). The CDR3 extends over 12 amino acids. V lost 5 bases and J 5 bases, leaving 9 bases between the germline ends.

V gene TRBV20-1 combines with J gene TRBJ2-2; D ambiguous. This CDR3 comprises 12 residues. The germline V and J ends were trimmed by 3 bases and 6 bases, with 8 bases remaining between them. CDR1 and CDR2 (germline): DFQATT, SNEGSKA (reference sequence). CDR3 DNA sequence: TGCAGTGCTAGTTCTGGGGCCGGGGAGCTGTTTTTT. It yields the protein CSASSGAGELFF.

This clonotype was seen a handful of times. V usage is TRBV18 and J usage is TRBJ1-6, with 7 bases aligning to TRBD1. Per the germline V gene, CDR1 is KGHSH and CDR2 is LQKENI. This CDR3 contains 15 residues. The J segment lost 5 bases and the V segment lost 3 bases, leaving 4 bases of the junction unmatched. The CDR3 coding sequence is TGTGCCAGCTCACCTCTCACAGGGGATAATTCACCCCTCCACTTT. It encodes CASSPLTGDNSPLHF. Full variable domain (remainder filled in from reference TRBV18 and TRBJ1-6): NAGVMQNPRHLVRRRGQEARLRCSPMKGHSHVYWYRQLPEEGLKFMVYLQKENIIDESGMPKERFSAEFPKEGPSILRIQQVVRGDSAAYFCASSPLTGDNSPLHFGNGTRLTVT.

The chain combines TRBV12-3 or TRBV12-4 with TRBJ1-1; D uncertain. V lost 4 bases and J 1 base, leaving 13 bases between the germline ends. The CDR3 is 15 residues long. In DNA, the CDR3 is TGTGCCAGCAGTTCCGGGTTCAGGAGGAACACTGAAGCTTTCTTT. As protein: CASSSGFRRNTEAFF.

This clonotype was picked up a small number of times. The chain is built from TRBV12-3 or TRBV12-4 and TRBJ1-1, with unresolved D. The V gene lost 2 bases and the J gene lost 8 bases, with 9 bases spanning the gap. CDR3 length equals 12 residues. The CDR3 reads CASSLTGMEAFF. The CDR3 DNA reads TGTGCCAGCAGTTTAACGGGGATGGAAGCTTTCTTT.

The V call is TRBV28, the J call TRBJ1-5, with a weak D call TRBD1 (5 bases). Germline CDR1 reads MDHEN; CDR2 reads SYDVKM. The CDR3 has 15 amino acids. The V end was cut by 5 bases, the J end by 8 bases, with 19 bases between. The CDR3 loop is CASSDRQWAAEPQHF. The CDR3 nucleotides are TGTGCCAGCAGTGACCGACAGTGGGCCGCGGAGCCCCAGCATTTT.

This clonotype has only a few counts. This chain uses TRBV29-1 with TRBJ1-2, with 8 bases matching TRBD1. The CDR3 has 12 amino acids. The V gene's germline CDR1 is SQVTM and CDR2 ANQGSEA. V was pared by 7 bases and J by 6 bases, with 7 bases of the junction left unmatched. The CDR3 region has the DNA TGCAGCGGTCAGGGGGCGCTGGATGGCTACACCTTC. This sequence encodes CSGQGALDGYTF.

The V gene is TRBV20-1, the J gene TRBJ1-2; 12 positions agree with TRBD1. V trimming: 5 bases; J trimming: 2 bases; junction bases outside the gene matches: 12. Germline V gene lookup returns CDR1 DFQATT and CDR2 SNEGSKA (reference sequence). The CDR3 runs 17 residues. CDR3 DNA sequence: TGCAGTGCTCAGGAGGGGACAGGGGGCAAATGGAACTATGGCTACACCTTC. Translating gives CSAQEGTGGKWNYGYTF.

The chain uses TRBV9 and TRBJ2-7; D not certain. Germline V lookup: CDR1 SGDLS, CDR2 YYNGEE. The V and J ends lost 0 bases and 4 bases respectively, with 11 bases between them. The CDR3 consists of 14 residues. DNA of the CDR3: TGTGCCAGCAGCGTAGGTGGCAGCAAGTACGAGCAGTACTTC. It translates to CASSVGGSKYEQYF. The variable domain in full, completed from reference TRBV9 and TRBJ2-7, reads DSGVTQTPKHLITATGQRVTLRCSPRSGDLSVYWYQQSLDQGLQFLIQYYNGEERAKGNILERFSAQQFPDLHSELNLSSLELGDSALYFCASSVGGSKYEQYFGPGTRLTVT.

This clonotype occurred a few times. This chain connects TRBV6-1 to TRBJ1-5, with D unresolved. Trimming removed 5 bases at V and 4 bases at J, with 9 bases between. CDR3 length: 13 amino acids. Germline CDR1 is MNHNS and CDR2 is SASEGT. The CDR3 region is CASSRTVNQPQHF. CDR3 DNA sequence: TGTGCCAGCAGTCGGACGGTGAATCAGCCCCAGCATTTT.

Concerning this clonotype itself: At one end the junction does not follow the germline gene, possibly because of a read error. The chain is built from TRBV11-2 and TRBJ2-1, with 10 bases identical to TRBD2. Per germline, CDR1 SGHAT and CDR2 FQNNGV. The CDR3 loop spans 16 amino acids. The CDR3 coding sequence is TGTGCCAGCAGCTTAGGTTGGTCTAGCGGGGGAGCAGAGCGGTTCTTC. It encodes CASSLGWSSGGAERFF.

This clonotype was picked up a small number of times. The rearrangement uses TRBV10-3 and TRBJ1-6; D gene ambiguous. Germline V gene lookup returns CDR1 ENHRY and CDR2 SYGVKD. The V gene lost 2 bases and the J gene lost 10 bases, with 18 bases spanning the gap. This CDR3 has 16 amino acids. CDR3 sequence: CAISEREQRGGSPLHF. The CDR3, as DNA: TGTGCCATCAGTGAGAGAGAACAGCGCGGAGGATCACCCCTCCACTTT.

The CDR3 nucleotides are TGCAGTGCTAGAGAGCCGGGACAGCAAAATTCACCCCTCCACTTT. The encoded protein is CSAREPGQQNSPLHF. The chain recombines TRBV20-1 with TRBJ1-6; 7 bases are a match to TRBD1. V was clipped by 0 bases and J by 7 bases; unmatched bases: 6. Germline assignment: CDR1 DFQATT and CDR2 SNEGSKA (reference sequence). The CDR3 has 15 residues.

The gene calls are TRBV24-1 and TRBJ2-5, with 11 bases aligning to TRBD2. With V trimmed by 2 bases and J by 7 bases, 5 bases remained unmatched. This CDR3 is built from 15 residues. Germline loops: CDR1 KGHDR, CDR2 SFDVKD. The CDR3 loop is CATSDSGTSGGTQYF. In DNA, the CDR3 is TGTGCCACCAGTGATTCCGGGACTAGCGGCGGGACCCAGTACTTC.

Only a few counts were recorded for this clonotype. CDR3 nucleotide sequence: TGTGCCAGCAGCCGGGGGGGCTTTCTCAATCAGCCCCAGCATTTT. Translating gives CASSRGGFLNQPQHF. The genes are TRBV5-6 and TRBJ1-5; the D gene is possibly TRBD1 (6 bases). Trimming took off 4 bases at V and 3 bases at J, with 14 bases between the two ends. The CDR3 loop spans 15 amino acids. Germline CDR1 reads SGHDT; CDR2 reads YYEEEE. The full variable domain, rest sourced from reference TRBV5-6 and TRBJ1-5, is DAGVTQSPTHLIKTRGQQVTLRCSPKSGHDTVSWYQQALGQGPQFIFQYYEEEERQRGNFPDRFSGHQFPNYSSELNVNALLLGDSALYLCASSRGGFLNQPQHFGDGTRLSIL.

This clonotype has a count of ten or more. CDR3 nucleotide sequence: TGCGCCAGCAGCTTAAGTGCGCTAGCCAAAAACATTCAGTACTTC. Its protein is CASSLSALAKNIQYF. The gene calls are TRBV5-1 and TRBJ2-4; no definite D call. V gave up 2 bases and J gave up 0 bases, with 9 bases separating them. Germline loops: CDR1 SGHRS, CDR2 YFSETQ. This CDR3 spans 15 amino acids.

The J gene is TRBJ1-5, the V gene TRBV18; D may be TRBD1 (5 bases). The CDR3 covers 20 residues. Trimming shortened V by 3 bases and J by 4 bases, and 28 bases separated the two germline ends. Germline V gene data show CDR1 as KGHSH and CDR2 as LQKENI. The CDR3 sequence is CASSPFPYRDARAGNQPQHF. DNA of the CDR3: TGTGCCAGCTCACCGTTTCCCTACCGGGACGCCCGGGCGGGTAATCAGCCCCAGCATTTT.

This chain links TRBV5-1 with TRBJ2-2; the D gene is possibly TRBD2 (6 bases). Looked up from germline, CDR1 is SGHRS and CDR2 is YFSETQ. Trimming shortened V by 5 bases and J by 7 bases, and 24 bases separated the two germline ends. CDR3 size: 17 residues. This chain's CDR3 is CASRFTSGAGLVGELFF. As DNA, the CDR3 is TGCGCCAGCAGATTTACCTCGGGAGCCGGGCTGGTCGGGGAGCTGTTTTTT.

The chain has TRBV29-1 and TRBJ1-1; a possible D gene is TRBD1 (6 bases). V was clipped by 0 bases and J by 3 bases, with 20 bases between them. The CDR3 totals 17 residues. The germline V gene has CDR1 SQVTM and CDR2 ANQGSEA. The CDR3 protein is CSVEDGWGKQGDTEAFF. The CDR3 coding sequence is TGCAGCGTTGAAGATGGATGGGGAAAACAGGGAGACACTGAAGCTTTCTTT.

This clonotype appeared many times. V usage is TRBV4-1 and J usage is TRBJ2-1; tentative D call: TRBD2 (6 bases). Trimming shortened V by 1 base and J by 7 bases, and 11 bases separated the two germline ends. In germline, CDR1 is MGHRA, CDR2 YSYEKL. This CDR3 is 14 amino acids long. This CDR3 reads CASSQASRGNEQFF. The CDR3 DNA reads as TGCGCCAGCAGCCAAGCTTCACGGGGGAATGAGCAGTTCTTC.

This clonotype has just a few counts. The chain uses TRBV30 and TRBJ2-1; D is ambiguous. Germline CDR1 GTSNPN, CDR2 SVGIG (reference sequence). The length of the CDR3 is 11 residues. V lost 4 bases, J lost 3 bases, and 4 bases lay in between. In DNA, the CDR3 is TGTGCCTGGATATTCTACAATGAGCAGTTCTTC. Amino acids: CAWIFYNEQFF. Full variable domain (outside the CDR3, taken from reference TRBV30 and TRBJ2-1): SQTIHQWPATLVQPVGSPLSLECTVEGTSNPNLYWYRQAAGRGLQLLFYSVGIGQISSEVPQNLSASRPQDRQFILSSKKLLLSDSGFYLCAWIFYNEQFFGPGTRLTVL.

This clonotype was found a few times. The CDR3 DNA sequence: TGTGCCAGCAGCGCGCCGGGACTAGCTATAGATACGCAGTATTTT. Translating gives CASSAPGLAIDTQYF. V is TRBV5-6 and J is TRBJ2-3; TRBD2 matches at 9 bases. The V gene end was trimmed by 4 bases and the J gene end by 5 bases; junction bases not matched to a gene: 8. The CDR3 runs 15 residues. The germline gives CDR1 SGHDT, CDR2 YYEEEE.